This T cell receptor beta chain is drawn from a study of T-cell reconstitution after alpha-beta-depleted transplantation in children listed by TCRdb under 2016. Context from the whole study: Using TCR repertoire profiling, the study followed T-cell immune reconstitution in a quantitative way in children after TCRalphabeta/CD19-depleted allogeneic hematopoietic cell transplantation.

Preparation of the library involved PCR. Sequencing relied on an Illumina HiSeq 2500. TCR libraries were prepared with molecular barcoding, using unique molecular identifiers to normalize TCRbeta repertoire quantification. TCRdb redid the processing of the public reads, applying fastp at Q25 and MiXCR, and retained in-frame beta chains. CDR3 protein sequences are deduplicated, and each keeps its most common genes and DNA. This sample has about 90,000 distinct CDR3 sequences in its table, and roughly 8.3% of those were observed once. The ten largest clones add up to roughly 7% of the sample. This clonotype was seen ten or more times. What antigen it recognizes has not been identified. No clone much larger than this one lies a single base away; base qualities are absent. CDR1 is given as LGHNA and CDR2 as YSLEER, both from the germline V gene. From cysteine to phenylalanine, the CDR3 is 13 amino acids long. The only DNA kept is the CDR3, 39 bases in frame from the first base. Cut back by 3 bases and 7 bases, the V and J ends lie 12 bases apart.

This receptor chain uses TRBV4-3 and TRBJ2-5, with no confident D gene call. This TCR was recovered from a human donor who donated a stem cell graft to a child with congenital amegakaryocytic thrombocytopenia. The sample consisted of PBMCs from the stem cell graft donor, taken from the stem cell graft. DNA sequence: TGCGCCAGCAGCCACAGCATCCAAAGGACCCAGTACTTC. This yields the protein CASSHSIQRTQYF.